Each of the 25 T cell receptor beta chains below was sequenced from the same sample in a study of cytomegalovirus exposure and HLA in healthy donors. PCR involved 60 Vbeta and 13 Jbeta primers. Clones were sequenced by immunoSEQ multiplex PCR, and TCRdb holds only the in-frame ones, with some missing. In the table there are about 120,000 clones, roughly 69% of which are singletons. The sequenced sample was PBMCs. The source of these receptors is a woman aged 25 to 39 in good health and CMV-seronegative.

The table lists this clone with a few counts. The chain carries TRBV14 and TRBJ2-5; 8 bases are shared with TRBD1. The germline V gene encodes CDR1 SGHDN and CDR2 FVKESK. Trimming took 1 base from V and 0 from J; bases not matched to a gene: 7. The length of the CDR3 is 17 residues. CDR3: CASSQAPGQEYQETQYF. CDR3 nucleotides: TGTGCCAGCAGCCAAGCTCCGGGACAGGAGTACCAAGAGACCCAGTACTTC.

The rearrangement uses TRBV14 and TRBJ2-3; D remains ambiguous. V dropped 1 base and J dropped 2 bases, with 7 bases sitting between them. Germline V lookup: CDR1 SGHDN, CDR2 FVKESK. The CDR3 is made up of 14 amino acids. CDR3 sequence: CASSQVSYTDTQYF. CDR3 sequence (DNA): TGTGCCAGCAGCCAAGTTTCCTACACAGATACGCAGTATTTT.

On this clone: Germline and junction disagree at one end, which may indicate a read error. This sequence joins TRBV2 and TRBJ1-3; maybe TRBD1 (6 bases). This CDR3 has 12 residues. Per the germline V gene, CDR1 is SNHLY and CDR2 is FYNNEI. CDR3 region: CASSPRGTTIYF. The CDR3 bases are TGTGCCAGCAGTCCCAGGGGAACCACCATATATTTT.

A few counts support this clone. Other DNA sequences in this sample translate to the same CDR3. CDR3 protein: CASSLLSPLNSPLHF. The CDR3 coding sequence is TGTGCCAGCAGCTTACTATCGCCCCTGAATTCACCCCTCCACTTT. The gene calls are TRBV7-9 and TRBJ1-6, with D uncertain. V gave up 2 bases and J gave up 7 bases, with 12 bases separating them. The CDR3 is made up of 15 amino acids. CDR1 is SEHNR, CDR2 FQNEAQ, per germline (reference sequence).

The chain links TRBV18 to TRBJ1-1; 8 bases line up with TRBD1. This CDR3 spans 16 amino acids. V trimming: 2 bases; J trimming: 0 bases; junction bases outside the gene matches: 5. CDR1 is KGHSH, CDR2 LQKENI, per germline. CDR3 sequence: CASSPITGGLNTEAFF. CDR3 DNA: TGTGCCAGCTCACCAATAACAGGGGGTTTGAACACTGAAGCTTTCTTT.

This chain uses TRBV4-1 with TRBJ1-3; weak D call: TRBD1 (6 bases). The ends were cut back, 5 bases at V and 0 bases at J, with 17 bases in the middle. The germline CDR1 and CDR2 sequences are MGHRA and YSYEKL. The CDR3 sequence is 17 residues long. DNA of the CDR3: TGCGCCAGCAGCATCCGGGCTCAGGGGCGCTCTGGAAACACCATATATTTT. It encodes CASSIRAQGRSGNTIYF.

The rearrangement joins TRBV28 to TRBJ2-7; a possible D gene is TRBD2 (5 bases). The CDR3 runs to 17 residues. Germline lookup yields CDR1 MDHEN and CDR2 SYDVKM. Trimming shortened V by 5 bases and J by 3 bases, and 23 bases separated the two germline ends. The CDR3 spells CASSPHPAGKLVYEQYF. The CDR3 bases are TGTGCCAGCAGTCCCCACCCCGCCGGGAAGTTAGTCTACGAGCAGTACTTC.

The chain couples TRBV11-2 to TRBJ2-1, with 8 bases aligning to TRBD2. CDR1 and CDR2 (germline): SGHAT, FQNNGV. V was clipped by 5 bases and J by 7 bases; unmatched bases: 10. The CDR3 has 15 residues. CDR3 in DNA: TGTGCCAGCAGCCCTGGACTAGCTGGTAGGAATGAGCAGTTCTTC. Its translation is CASSPGLAGRNEQFF.

This chain connects TRBV7-9 to TRBJ2-1; 8 bases line up with TRBD1. V lost 5 bases to trimming and J lost 0 bases; unmatched junction nucleotides: 9. Germline CDR1 and CDR2: SEHNR and FQNEAQ (reference sequence). The CDR3 contains 17 residues. CDR3 in DNA: TGTGCCAGCAGCCCGGACAGGGCGGACTTCTCCTACAATGAGCAGTTCTTC. Translating gives CASSPDRADFSYNEQFF.

CDR3 region: CASSYLGEGPLLAEQYF. As DNA, the CDR3 is TGTGCCAGCAGCTATCTGGGGGAGGGGCCCCTCTTAGCCGAGCAGTACTTC. V and J are TRBV9 and TRBJ2-7; 7 bases align to TRBD2. The ends lost 4 bases at V and 6 bases at J; junction bases unmatched: 19. Per the germline V gene, CDR1 is SGDLS and CDR2 is YYNGEE. The CDR3 has 17 amino acids.

The J gene is TRBJ2-1, the V gene TRBV14, with 7 nucleotides matching TRBD2. CDR1 is SGHDN and CDR2 is FVKESK in the germline V gene. The CDR3 has 17 amino acids. V gave up 1 base and J gave up 3 bases; unmatched junction bases: 9. This CDR3 reads CASSQVAGASFYNEQFF. The CDR3 bases are TGTGCCAGCAGCCAAGTCGCGGGAGCTTCTTTCTACAATGAGCAGTTCTTC.

The chain combines TRBV18 with TRBJ2-1; TRBD2 agrees at 10 bases. CDR3 length equals 18 residues. Germline trimming cut 6 bases from V and 0 bases from J; bases unmatched to any gene: 11. From germline, CDR1 is KGHSH and CDR2 LQKENI. The CDR3 DNA is TGTGCCAGCTCTGGGGGTGTCGCTAGCGGGAGCTCCTACAATGAGCAGTTCTTC. Its translation: CASSGGVASGSSYNEQFF.

This sequence joins TRBV18 and TRBJ2-7; 7 bases match TRBD2. The trim removed 3 bases at V and 3 bases at J, leaving 5 bases unmatched. The CDR3 runs 14 residues. Germline values: CDR1 KGHSH, CDR2 LQKENI. DNA of the CDR3: TGTGCCAGCTCACCGGGCGGGGGTGGCTACGAGCAGTACTTC. It encodes CASSPGGGGYEQYF. The entire variable domain, with the rest obtained from reference TRBV18 and TRBJ2-7, is as follows: NAGVMQNPRHLVRRRGQEARLRCSPMKGHSHVYWYRQLPEEGLKFMVYLQKENIIDESGMPKERFSAEFPKEGPSILRIQQVVRGDSAAYFCASSPGGGGYEQYFGPGTRLTVT.

CDR3 nucleotides: TGTGCCAGCAGTTACTCTACGGGACAGGGTTCCTACGAGCAGTACTTC. This translates into CASSYSTGQGSYEQYF. The rearrangement joins TRBV6-6 to TRBJ2-7; 9 nucleotides line up with TRBD1. Losses at the gene ends were 0 bases for V and 1 base for J; bases not matched to a gene: 4. Germline V lookup: CDR1 MNHNY, CDR2 SVGAGI (reference sequence). This CDR3 is 16 amino acids long.

The chain uses TRBV9 and TRBJ2-1, with 15 bases matching TRBD2. V dropped 4 bases and J dropped 12; count of bases not matched to a gene: 8. This CDR3 comprises 15 residues. Germline CDR1 and CDR2: SGDLS and YYNGEE. Here the CDR3 DNA reads TGTGCCAGCAGCCCTCCGGGACTAGCGGGAGGACGGCAGTTCTTC. This sequence encodes CASSPPGLAGGRQFF.

The V and J genes are TRBV12-5 and TRBJ2-2; TRBD2 agrees at 12 bases. Germline CDR1 and CDR2: LGHNT and FRNRAP. J was trimmed by 6 bases and V by 5 bases; bases with no gene match: 7. The CDR3 runs 16 residues. CDR3: CASGPGTSGWPGELFF. The CDR3 DNA is TGTGCTAGTGGTCCTGGGACTAGCGGGTGGCCCGGGGAGCTGTTTTTT.

The chain combines TRBV5-1 with TRBJ2-4, with D perhaps TRBD1 (5 bases). The CDR3 totals 14 residues. V was shortened by 3 bases and J by 2 bases, with 9 bases between the two germline ends. From germline, CDR1 is SGHRS and CDR2 YFSETQ. This CDR3 is CASSSQGSKNIQYF. In nucleotides, the CDR3 is TGCGCCAGCAGCTCTCAGGGATCCAAAAACATTCAGTACTTC.

This clone has only a few counts. This chain joins TRBV27 and TRBJ1-1, with 11 nucleotides matching TRBD1. Per germline, CDR1 MNHEY and CDR2 SMNVEV (reference sequence). V was pared by 5 bases and J by 5 bases, with 7 bases of the junction left unmatched. The CDR3 consists of 15 residues. Here the CDR3 DNA reads TGTGCCAGCAGTCCCCGGACAGGGGGCCGGACTGAAGCTTTCTTT. It yields the protein CASSPRTGGRTEAFF.

The chain employs TRBV7-9 and TRBJ1-4; 7 bases agree with TRBD1. Unmatched junction bases numbered 11, after V lost 5 bases and J lost 8 bases. The CDR3 is made up of 15 amino acids. Germline loops: CDR1 SEHNR, CDR2 FQNEAQ (reference sequence). DNA for the CDR3: TGTGCCAGCAGCACCCGACAGGGTTGGAGCGAAAAACTGTTTTTT. Protein product: CASSTRQGWSEKLFF.

The chain joins TRBV6-5 to TRBJ1-1, with 10 bases matching TRBD1. With V trimmed by 6 bases and J by 1 base, 5 bases remained unmatched. CDR1 and CDR2 from the germline V gene are MNHEY and SVGAGI. The CDR3 covers 15 residues. This CDR3 reads CASSRGQGENTEAFF. In nucleotides, the CDR3 is TGTGCCAGCAGCCGCGGACAGGGGGAGAACACTGAAGCTTTCTTT.

The rearrangement joins TRBV9 to TRBJ2-7; perhaps TRBD2 as D (5 bases). The CDR3 consists of 14 residues. Trimming removed 0 bases from V and 4 bases from J, with 11 bases in between. The germline V gene has CDR1 SGDLS and CDR2 YYNGEE. The CDR3 loop is CASSVDIGVYEQYF. As DNA, the CDR3 is TGTGCCAGCAGCGTAGACATCGGGGTTTACGAGCAGTACTTC.

The V gene is TRBV5-6, the J gene TRBJ1-1; TRBD1 matches 7 bases. Germline assignment: CDR1 SGHDT and CDR2 YYEEEE. This CDR3 is built from 15 residues. With V trimmed by 4 bases and J by 1 base, 7 bases remained unmatched. CDR3 nucleotide sequence: TGTGCCAGCAGCGGTGTGACAGGGTGGAACACTGAAGCTTTCTTT. Its protein product is CASSGVTGWNTEAFF. Combining the CDR3 with reference TRBV5-6 and TRBJ1-1 gives the whole variable domain DAGVTQSPTHLIKTRGQQVTLRCSPKSGHDTVSWYQQALGQGPQFIFQYYEEEERQRGNFPDRFSGHQFPNYSSELNVNALLLGDSALYLCASSGVTGWNTEAFFGQGTRLTVV.

The V and J genes are TRBV18 and TRBJ1-1; tentatively, D is TRBD1 (6 bases). Trimming stripped 2 bases from V and 6 bases from J, with 10 bases between. The CDR3 length is 13 residues. Germline assignment: CDR1 KGHSH and CDR2 LQKENI. The CDR3 region has the DNA TGTGCCAGCTCACCAAAGGGGGAAGCTGAAGCTTTCTTT. Its protein is CASSPKGEAEAFF.

The J gene is TRBJ2-3, the V gene TRBV4-3; 15 positions match TRBD2. CDR3 size: 18 residues. Per the germline V gene, CDR1 is LGHNA and CDR2 is YSLEER. J gave up 5 bases and V 4 bases, and 10 bases lay outside the gene matches. The CDR3 loop is CASSLSQGLAGGKDTQYF. The CDR3 region has the DNA TGCGCCAGCAGCCTCAGCCAGGGACTAGCGGGAGGTAAAGATACGCAGTATTTT.

The chain combines TRBV2 with TRBJ2-5; 9 bases are a match to TRBD1. The V segment lost 6 bases and the J segment 3 bases; nucleotides outside the gene matches: 8. The CDR3 covers 15 residues. Germline loops: CDR1 SNHLY, CDR2 FYNNEI. CDR3 protein: CASSHPGTGKETQYF. CDR3 in DNA: TGTGCCAGCAGCCACCCCGGGACAGGGAAAGAGACCCAGTACTTC.